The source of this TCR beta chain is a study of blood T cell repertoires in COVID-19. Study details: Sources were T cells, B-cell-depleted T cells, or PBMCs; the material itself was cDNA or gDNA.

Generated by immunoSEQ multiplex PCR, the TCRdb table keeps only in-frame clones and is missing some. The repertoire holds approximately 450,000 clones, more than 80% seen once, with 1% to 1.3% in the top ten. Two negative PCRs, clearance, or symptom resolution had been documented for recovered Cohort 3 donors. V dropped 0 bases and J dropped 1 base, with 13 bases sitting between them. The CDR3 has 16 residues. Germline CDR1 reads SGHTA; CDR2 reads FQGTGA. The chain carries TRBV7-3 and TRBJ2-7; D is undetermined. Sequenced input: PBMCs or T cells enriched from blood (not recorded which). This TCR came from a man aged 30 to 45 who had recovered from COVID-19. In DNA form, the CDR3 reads TGTGCCAGCAGCTTAACATCGTCGGTCTCTTCCTACGAGCAGTACTTC. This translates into CASSLTSSVSSYEQYF.